This is a list of T cell receptor beta chains from one sample in a study of CD8 T cells in ankylosing spondylitis. TCRdb fed the 5' RACE reads into MiXCR, producing one record per CDR3 protein. There are about 440,000 distinct CDR3 sequences in the sample; approximately 17% occur only once, and around 0.92% lies in the top ten. What was sequenced was blood, either unsorted or a sorted T cell fraction (not recorded which). The receptor set was obtained from a male donor with ankylosing spondylitis. Each CDR3 is given with its conserved first and last residue. A D gene is named only where the DNA matches it firmly. Expanded clones get a size class; other rows say once, few or many, or leave the size out.

v_gene	d_gene	j_gene	abundance	CDR3nt	CDR3aa
TRBV12-5	.	TRBJ2-7	.	TGTGCTAGTGCCGGGGGACGAGCCCCCTACGAGCAGTACTTC	CASAGGRAPYEQYF
TRBV2	TRBD1	TRBJ1-3	.	TGTGCCAGCAGTGGGGGACAGAGTTCTGGAAACACCATATATTTT	CASSGGQSSGNTIYF
TRBV28	TRBD1	TRBJ2-7	.	TGTGCCAGCAGTATCCCGGGACAGGGTCCATTCTACGAGCAGTACTTC	CASSIPGQGPFYEQYF
TRBV12-3/TRBV12-4	TRBD1	TRBJ1-2	few	TGTGCCAGCAGTTTCCCAGACAGGGCCTATGGCTACACCTTC	CASSFPDRAYGYTF
TRBV7-8	.	TRBJ1-2	few	TGTGCCAGCAGCCTAACTAGACGGGCAGATATTAACTATGGCTACACCTTC	CASSLTRRADINYGYTF
TRBV6-2/TRBV6-3	TRBD2	TRBJ2-7	.	TGTGCCAGCAGTGCGCCGGGACTAGCCTACGAGCAGTACTTC	CASSAPGLAYEQYF
TRBV6-5	.	TRBJ2-2	.	TGTGCCAGCAGTTATACCAGGGGTACCGGGGAGCTGTTTTTT	CASSYTRGTGELFF
TRBV7-2	.	TRBJ2-7	once	TGTGCCAGCAGCTCCGAGACATGGCGCGAGCAGTACTTC	CASSSETWREQYF
TRBV20-1	TRBD2	TRBJ2-3	.	TGCAGTGCTAGAGGGACTAGCGGGAGGTCCGGCACAGATACGCAGTATTTT	CSARGTSGRSGTDTQYF
TRBV5-1	.	TRBJ1-6	.	TGCGCCAGCAGCTTGCGGGGAGATAGGGATTCACCCCTCCACTTT	CASSLRGDRDSPLHF
TRBV10-3	.	TRBJ1-2	.	TGTGCCATCAAGAAAGGAGACTATGGCTACACCTTC	CAIKKGDYGYTF
TRBV18	TRBD2	TRBJ2-7	.	TGTGCCAGCTCACCATCGGGCTCCGGGGGGTACGAGCAGTACTTC	CASSPSGSGGYEQYF
TRBV2	.	TRBJ2-7	.	TGTGCCACCCAGACGGGGGAAAGGGGCGAGCAGTACTTC	CATQTGERGEQYF
TRBV9	TRBD1	TRBJ1-6	.	TGTGCCAGCAGCGGGACAGGGGAATCACCCCTCCACTTT	CASSGTGESPLHF
TRBV20-1	TRBD2	TRBJ2-2	many	TGCAGTGCCACAGTCCCCTCAGCGGGAGGGCCGGACGGGGAGCTGTTTTTT	CSATVPSAGGPDGELFF
TRBV11-3	TRBD2	TRBJ2-3	few	TGTGCCAGCAGGAGTAGCGGGGGCGGGCCTGGTACGCAGTATTTT	CASRSSGGGPGTQYF
TRBV18	.	TRBJ1-1	few	TGTGCCAGCTCACCACAGACAACGAACACTGAAGCTTTCTTT	CASSPQTTNTEAFF
TRBV20-1	.	TRBJ1-1	.	TGCAGTAGCAGGGATCCCACTGAAGCTTTCTTT	CSSRDPTEAFF
TRBV2	.	TRBJ1-2	few	TGTGCCAGCAGTGAAGCGGTTACGACAAGCTATGGCTACACCTTC	CASSEAVTTSYGYTF
TRBV2	.	TRBJ1-5	few	TGTGCCAGCAGGGACACCTCCAGCAATCAGCCCCAGCATTTT	CASRDTSSNQPQHF
TRBV12-3/TRBV12-4	.	TRBJ1-4	few	TGTGCCAGCAGTCTAACAGGGTCTGATGAAAAACTGTTTTTT	CASSLTGSDEKLFF
TRBV15	TRBD2	TRBJ2-7	.	TGTGCCACCAGCAGTGCTAGCGGTACCTACGAGCAGTACTTC	CATSSASGTYEQYF
TRBV7-9	.	TRBJ2-3	many	TGTGCCAGCAGCTTGTCTCAGGGTGCAGATACGCAGTATTTT	CASSLSQGADTQYF
TRBV7-9	.	TRBJ2-2	.	TGTGCCAGCAGCTTGAAGGGAGGTCACGGGGAGCTGTTTTTT	CASSLKGGHGELFF
TRBV18	TRBD1	TRBJ2-7	.	TGTGCCAGCTCACCAGGGACAGGGGCGGAAGAGCAGTACTTC	CASSPGTGAEEQYF
TRBV10-3	TRBD1	TRBJ1-2	.	TGTGCCATCAGTGAGGGGACAGCTAACTATGGCTACACCTTC	CAISEGTANYGYTF
TRBV11-1	TRBD1	TRBJ2-5	once	TGTGCCAGCAGTTACCGACAGGGGGGGAAAGGAGAGACCCAGTACTTC	CASSYRQGGKGETQYF